One and the same sample provided the 18 T cell receptor beta chains below, sequenced in a study of PD-1 blockade in classical Hodgkin lymphoma. Sample time point: cycle 4 day 1 (C4D1), after five to seven weeks of nivolumab. Brentuximab vedotin exposure varied among the patients, all of whom had relapsed after autologous stem cell transplantation. Some clones are missing from TCRdb's copy, which holds only in-frame ones; the method was immunoSEQ multiplex PCR. The repertoire holds about 110,000 clones, with more than 70% as singletons. Sequencing was performed on peripheral blood mononuclear cells (PBMCs), taken before the fourth cycle of nivolumab. Receptors were obtained from a human donor with classical Hodgkin lymphoma.

The CDR3 DNA is TGTGCCAGCAGCCGAAAGGACATGTCCACTGAAGCTTTCTTT. Translating gives CASSRKDMSTEAFF. The J gene is TRBJ1-1, the V gene TRBV27, with D maybe TRBD1 (5 bases). The V gene's germline CDR1 is MNHEY and CDR2 SMNVEV (reference sequence). The V end lost 6 bases, the J end lost 4 bases, and 15 bases lay between the germline ends. This CDR3 has 14 amino acids.

This sequence joins TRBV19 and TRBJ1-1; D is undetermined. The germline V and J ends were trimmed by 4 bases and 6 bases, with 15 bases remaining between them. The germline V gene encodes CDR1 LNHDA and CDR2 SQIVND (reference sequence). This CDR3 region has 14 residues. The CDR3 here is CASSTLERTSEAFF. CDR3 sequence (DNA): TGTGCCAGTAGTACCCTTGAAAGGACCTCTGAAGCTTTCTTT.

The chain is built from TRBV7-9 and TRBJ2-5; no clear D gene. Germline V gene lookup returns CDR1 SEHNR and CDR2 FQNEAQ (reference sequence). The ends were cut back, 0 bases at V and 9 bases at J, with 11 bases in the middle. CDR3 length equals 13 residues. The CDR3 reads CASSLAGSPAQYF. For the CDR3, the DNA is TGTGCCAGCAGCTTAGCCGGTTCGCCGGCCCAGTACTTC.

The rearrangement links TRBV28 to TRBJ1-5; 8 nucleotides agree with TRBD1. Germline V CDR1 and CDR2: MDHEN, SYDVKM. The CDR3 contains 16 residues. V lost 6 bases to trimming and J lost 4 bases; unmatched junction nucleotides: 11. CDR3 residues: CASSRIGQGENQPQHF. The CDR3 DNA sequence: TGTGCCAGCAGCCGTATCGGACAGGGAGAGAATCAGCCCCAGCATTTT.

This clone has a handful of counts. V is TRBV4-3 and J is TRBJ2-5, with D maybe TRBD2 (6 bases). CDR1 and CDR2 (germline): LGHNA, YSLEER. V lost 1 base to trimming and J lost 5 bases, with 8 bases between them. The CDR3 runs 13 residues. The CDR3 DNA sequence: TGCGCCAGCAGCCAAGGACTAGTGGAGACCCAGTACTTC. It is translated as CASSQGLVETQYF.

The rearrangement links TRBV5-8 to TRBJ1-2; unclear D gene. Trimming took off 0 bases at V and 0 bases at J, with 9 bases between the two ends. Germline CDR1 reads SGHTS; CDR2 reads YDEGEE. The CDR3 has 15 amino acids. The CDR3 reads CASSLVQAANYGYTF. CDR3 DNA: TGTGCCAGCAGCTTGGTTCAGGCAGCTAACTATGGCTACACCTTC.

This clone was seen only once. The gene calls are TRBV10-2 and TRBJ2-5; 11 bases align to TRBD2. V dropped 4 bases and J dropped 5; count of bases not matched to a gene: 6. Germline loops: CDR1 WSHSY, CDR2 SAAADI. The CDR3 has 15 amino acids. CDR3 loop: CASSVLAGGRETQYF. As DNA, the CDR3 is TGCGCCAGCAGTGTCCTAGCGGGGGGTAGGGAGACCCAGTACTTC.

The genes are TRBV5-8 and TRBJ2-3, with D perhaps TRBD1 (6 bases). Germline loops: CDR1 SGHTS, CDR2 YDEGEE. Trimming took 2 bases from V and 2 from J, leaving 12 bases between them. The CDR3 loop spans 15 amino acids. CDR3 sequence (DNA): TGTGCCAGCAGCTTCTCTTACAGGGCCACAGATACGCAGTATTTT. Its protein product is CASSFSYRATDTQYF.

The V and J genes are TRBV6-1 and TRBJ1-3; tentative D call: TRBD1 (6 bases). CDR1 is MNHNS, CDR2 SASEGT, per germline. CDR3 length equals 15 residues. V was cut by 4 bases and J by 0 bases, with 10 bases left in between. The DNA of the CDR3 is TGTGCCAGCAGTGTCCAGGGGACCTCTGGAAACACCATATATTTT. Its protein product is CASSVQGTSGNTIYF.

This sequence joins TRBV30 and TRBJ1-5, with TRBD1 matching over 9 bases. Germline loops: CDR1 GTSNPN, CDR2 SVGIG (reference sequence). J gave up 0 bases and V 2 bases, and 11 bases lay outside the gene matches. CDR3 size: 18 residues. This CDR3 reads CAWSTGTGILYSNQPQHF. The CDR3 DNA is TGTGCCTGGAGTACTGGGACAGGGATTCTGTATAGCAATCAGCCCCAGCATTTT.

This sequence joins TRBV19 and TRBJ2-7; 7 bases agree with TRBD2. Germline CDR1 is LNHDA and CDR2 is SQIVND (reference sequence). V was clipped by 4 bases and J by 5 bases; unmatched bases: 11. The CDR3 length is 15 residues. The CDR3 protein is CASSTLRTSPNEQYF. The CDR3 DNA sequence: TGTGCCAGTAGTACCCTTCGGACTAGTCCCAACGAGCAGTACTTC.

The gene calls are TRBV19 and TRBJ1-5; D not certain. The CDR3 totals 15 residues. Germline CDR1 is LNHDA and CDR2 is SQIVND (reference sequence). V lost 5 bases and J 6 bases, leaving 17 bases between the germline ends. CDR3 loop: CASSFPSEGAQPQHF. The CDR3 nucleotides read TGTGCCAGTAGTTTCCCTAGCGAGGGAGCTCAGCCCCAGCATTTT. The variable domain in full, completed from reference TRBV19 and TRBJ1-5, reads DGGITQSPKYLFRKEGQNVTLSCEQNLNHDAMYWYRQDPGQGLRLIYYSQIVNDFQKGDIAEGYSVSREKKESFPLTVTSAQKNPTAFYLCASSFPSEGAQPQHFGDGTRLSIL.

This chain joins TRBV7-9 and TRBJ2-3; D may be TRBD1 (6 bases). In germline, CDR1 is SEHNR, CDR2 FQNEAQ (reference sequence). The CDR3 spans 17 residues. Between the trimmed V and J ends, which lost 4 bases and 4 bases, there was a span of 21 bases. CDR3 in amino acids: CASSSTFDRLFADTQYF. CDR3 bases: TGTGCCAGCAGCTCTACCTTTGACAGGTTGTTTGCAGATACGCAGTATTTT.

This clone came up once. The chain recombines TRBV29-1 with TRBJ2-3, with a weak D call TRBD2 (7 bases). CDR3 length equals 17 residues. Trimming pared 7 bases from V and 0 bases from J, leaving 23 bases between. Germline-derived CDR1 and CDR2 are SQVTM and ANQGSEA. This CDR3 reads CSARGALGHSSTDTQYF. The CDR3 DNA reads as TGCAGCGCTCGGGGGGCCCTGGGGCACTCTAGCACAGATACGCAGTATTTT.

This clone was seen a handful of times. V usage is TRBV5-4 and J usage is TRBJ1-1; TRBD1 matches 12 bases. The V gene's germline CDR1 is SGHNT and CDR2 YYREEE (reference sequence). The CDR3 loop spans 16 amino acids. The V segment lost 0 bases and the J segment 5 bases; nucleotides outside the gene matches: 5. CDR3 bases: TGTGCCAGCAGCTTGGAGGGACAGGGGGCGGGGACTGAAGCTTTCTTT. Residues: CASSLEGQGAGTEAFF.

This clone was observed at least ten times. The chain has TRBV10-2 and TRBJ1-1; D unresolved. Trimming pared 3 bases from V and 3 bases from J, leaving 5 bases between. Germline CDR1 and CDR2: WSHSY and SAAADI. The CDR3 has 12 residues. CDR3 in amino acids: CASSDEYTEAFF. The DNA for the CDR3 is TGCGCCAGCAGTGACGAGTACACTGAAGCTTTCTTT.

The chain links TRBV5-1 to TRBJ2-7; a possible D gene is TRBD2 (6 bases). The CDR3 spans 18 residues. Trimming took off 3 bases at V and 3 bases at J, with 25 bases between the two ends. Looked up from germline, CDR1 is SGHRS and CDR2 is YFSETQ. CDR3 loop: CASSWTLWLASTFYEQYF. In DNA form, the CDR3 reads TGCGCCAGCAGCTGGACCTTGTGGCTAGCGAGTACCTTCTACGAGCAGTACTTC.

This clone was recorded only once. The CDR3 protein is CASIKRGASTDTQYF. CDR3 DNA: TGTGCCAGTATCAAGCGAGGGGCTAGCACAGATACGCAGTATTTT. The chain combines TRBV19 with TRBJ2-3; tentatively, D is TRBD1 or TRBD2 (5 bases each). CDR1 LNHDA and CDR2 SQIVND come from the germline V gene (reference sequence). Trimming shortened V by 7 bases and J by 0 bases, and 14 bases separated the two germline ends. The CDR3 sequence is 15 residues long.